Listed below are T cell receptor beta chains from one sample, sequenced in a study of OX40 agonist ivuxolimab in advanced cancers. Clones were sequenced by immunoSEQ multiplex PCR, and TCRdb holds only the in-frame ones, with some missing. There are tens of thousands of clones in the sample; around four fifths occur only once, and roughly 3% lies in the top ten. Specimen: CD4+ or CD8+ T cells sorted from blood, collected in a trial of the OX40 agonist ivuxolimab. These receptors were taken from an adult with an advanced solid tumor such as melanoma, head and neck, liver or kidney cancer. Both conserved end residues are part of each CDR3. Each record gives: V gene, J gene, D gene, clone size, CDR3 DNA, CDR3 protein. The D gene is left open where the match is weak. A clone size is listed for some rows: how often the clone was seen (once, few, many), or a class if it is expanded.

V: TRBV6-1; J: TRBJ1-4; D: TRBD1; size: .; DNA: TGTGCCAGCAGTGAAGGCGGGACAGGGGCTGAAAAACTGTTTTTT; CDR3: CASSEGGTGAEKLFF
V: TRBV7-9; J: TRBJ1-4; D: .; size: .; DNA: TGTGCCAGCAGCTTAGGGGGGTACTATAATGAAAAACTGTTTTTT; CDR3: CASSLGGYYNEKLFF
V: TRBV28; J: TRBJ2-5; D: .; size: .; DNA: TGTGCCAGCGGTCTAGCGACCCAGTACTTC; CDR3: CASGLATQYF
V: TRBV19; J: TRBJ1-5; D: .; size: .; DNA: TGTGCCAGTAGTATAGGAGGACAGACCCAGCATTTT; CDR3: CASSIGGQTQHF
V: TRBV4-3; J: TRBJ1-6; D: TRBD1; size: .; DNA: TGCGCCAGCAGCCAAGATAAGGGGACAGATTCACCCCTCCACTTT; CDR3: CASSQDKGTDSPLHF
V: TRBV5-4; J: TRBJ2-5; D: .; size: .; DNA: TGTGCCAGCAGCTTGGAAGAGACCCAGTACTTC; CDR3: CASSLEETQYF
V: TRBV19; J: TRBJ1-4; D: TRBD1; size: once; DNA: TGTGCCAGTAGTACCGGGACAGGGAATGAAAAACTGTTTTTT; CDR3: CASSTGTGNEKLFF
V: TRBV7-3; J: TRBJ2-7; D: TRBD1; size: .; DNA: TGTGCCAGCAGTCGGACAGGGGGCAAGGACGAGCAGTACTTC; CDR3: CASSRTGGKDEQYF
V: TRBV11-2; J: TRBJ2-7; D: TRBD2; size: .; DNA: TGTGCCAGCAGCAGGCTAGCGGATCTCTCCTACGAGCAGTACTTC; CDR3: CASSRLADLSYEQYF
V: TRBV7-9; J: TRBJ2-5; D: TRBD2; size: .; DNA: TGTGCCAGCAGGGGTAGCGGGGGCCAAGAGACCCAGTACTTC; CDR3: CASRGSGGQETQYF
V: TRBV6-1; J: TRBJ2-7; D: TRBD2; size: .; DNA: TGTGCCAGCAGCCCTCAGACTAGCATCTACGAGCAGTACTTC; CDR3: CASSPQTSIYEQYF
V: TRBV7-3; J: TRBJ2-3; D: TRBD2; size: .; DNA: TGTGCCAGCAGCGAGACTAGCGGGGGCGAACGGAACACAGATACGCAGTATTTT; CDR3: CASSETSGGERNTDTQYF
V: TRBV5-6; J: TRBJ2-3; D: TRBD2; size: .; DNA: TGTGCCAGCAGCGGGACTAGCCTGTATTTT; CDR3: CASSGTSLYF
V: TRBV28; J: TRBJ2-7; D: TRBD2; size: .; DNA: TGTGCCAGCGGGGGGGGGACCGGGACTAGCGGGAGGGCCCCCTACGAGCAGTACTTC; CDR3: CASGGGTGTSGRAPYEQYF
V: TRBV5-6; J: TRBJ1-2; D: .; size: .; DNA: TGTGCCAGCAGCCCGGACCCTGTGCGTGGCTACACCTTC; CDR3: CASSPDPVRGYTF
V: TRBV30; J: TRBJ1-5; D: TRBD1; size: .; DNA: TGTGCCTGGAGTCCCCCGATGACAGGGAGGAATCAGCCCCAGCATTTT; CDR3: CAWSPPMTGRNQPQHF
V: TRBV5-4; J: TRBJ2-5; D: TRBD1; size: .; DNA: TGTGCCAGCAGCTCTGAAGGACAGGGTGAGACCCAGTACTTC; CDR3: CASSSEGQGETQYF
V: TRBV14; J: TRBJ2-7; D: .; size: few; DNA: TGTGCCAGCAGCCTCCTCTTGGGCGCCCTCGAGCAGTACTTC; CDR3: CASSLLLGALEQYF
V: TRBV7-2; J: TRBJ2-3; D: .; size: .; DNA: TGTGCCAGCAGCTTAGCCGTCTTCACAGATACGCAGTATTTT; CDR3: CASSLAVFTDTQYF
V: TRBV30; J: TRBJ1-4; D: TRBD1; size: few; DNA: TGTGCCTGGAAGGTCGGCAGGGGGATCGAAAAACTGTTTTTT; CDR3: CAWKVGRGIEKLFF
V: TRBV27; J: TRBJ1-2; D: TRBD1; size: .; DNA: TGTGCCAGCAGGGCCGGACAGGCAAATAGCTATGGCTACACCTTC; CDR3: CASRAGQANSYGYTF
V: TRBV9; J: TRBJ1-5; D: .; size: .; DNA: TGTGCCAGCAGCGTAGATGTGACGGGCAATCAGCCCCAGCATTTT; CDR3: CASSVDVTGNQPQHF
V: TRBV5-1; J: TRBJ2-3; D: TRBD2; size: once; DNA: TGCGCCAGCAGTAAGCGGGGTAGCACAGATACGCAGTATTTT; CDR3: CASSKRGSTDTQYF
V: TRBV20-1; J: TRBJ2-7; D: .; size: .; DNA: TGCAGTGCTAGCCCCGGGGAGGAGCAGTACTTC; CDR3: CSASPGEEQYF
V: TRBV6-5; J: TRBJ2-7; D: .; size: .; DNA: TGTGCCAGCAGTTACCCCCGGCTGACCCTGCCCTACGAGCAGTACTTC; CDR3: CASSYPRLTLPYEQYF
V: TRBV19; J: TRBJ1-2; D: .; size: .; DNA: TGTGCCAGTAAGAATGGGGACGGACTTTCGTACACCTTC; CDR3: CASKNGDGLSYTF
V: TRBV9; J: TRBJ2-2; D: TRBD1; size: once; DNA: TGTGCCAGCAGCGTAAGGACAGGGAGTCGGGGCGGGGAGCTGTTTTTT; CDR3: CASSVRTGSRGGELFF
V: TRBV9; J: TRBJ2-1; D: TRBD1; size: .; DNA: TGTGCCAGCAGCGTAAGGACAGGGCTTCTCTACAATGAGCAGTTCTTC; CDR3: CASSVRTGLLYNEQFF
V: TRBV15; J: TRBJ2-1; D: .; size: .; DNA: TGTGCCACCAGCAGAGACGTAAGGCAGGGGGGCTACAATGAGCAGTTCTTC; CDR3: CATSRDVRQGGYNEQFF
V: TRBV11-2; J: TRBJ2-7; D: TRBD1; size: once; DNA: TGTGCCAGCAGCTTATTACAGGGGCTATTCGAGCAGTACTTC; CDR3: CASSLLQGLFEQYF
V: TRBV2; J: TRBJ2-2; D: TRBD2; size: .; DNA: TGTGCCAGCAGTGAAGGGCTAGCGGGCACCGGGGAGCTGTTTTTT; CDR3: CASSEGLAGTGELFF
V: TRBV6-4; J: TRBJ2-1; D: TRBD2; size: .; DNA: TGTGCCAGCAGTGCGCTAGCGGGAGTCGAGCAGTTCTTC; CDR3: CASSALAGVEQFF
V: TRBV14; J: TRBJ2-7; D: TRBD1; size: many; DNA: TGTGCCAGCAGCCTTACCGGGACAGGGATCTACGAGCAGTACTTC; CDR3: CASSLTGTGIYEQYF
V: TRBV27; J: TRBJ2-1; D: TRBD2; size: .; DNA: TGTGCCAGCGGCCTAGCGGGGGACTACAATGAGCAGTTCTTC; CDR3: CASGLAGDYNEQFF
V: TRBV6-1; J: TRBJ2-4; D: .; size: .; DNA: TGTGCCAGCAGTGAAGAGGGATGGGGCAAAAACATTCAGTACTTC; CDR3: CASSEEGWGKNIQYF
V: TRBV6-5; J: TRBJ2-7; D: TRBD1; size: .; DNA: TGTGCCAGCAGCACGACAGGGGGATCCTACGAGCAGTACTTC; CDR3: CASSTTGGSYEQYF
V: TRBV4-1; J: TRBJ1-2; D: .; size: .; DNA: TGCGCCAGCAGCCAAGATGGTGGGTTGGGCTACACCTTC; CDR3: CASSQDGGLGYTF
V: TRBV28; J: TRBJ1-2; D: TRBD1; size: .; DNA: TGTGCCAGCAGTAGACTGACAGGGATAGGCTACACCTTC; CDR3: CASSRLTGIGYTF
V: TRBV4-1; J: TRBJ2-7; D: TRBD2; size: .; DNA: TGCGCCAGCAGCCAACAATGGACTAGCGGGAGGGCCGGGTCCTACGAGCAGTACTTC; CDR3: CASSQQWTSGRAGSYEQYF
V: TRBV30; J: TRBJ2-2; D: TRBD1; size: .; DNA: TGTGCCTGGATAACGCAGGGGGCGGGTGGGGAGCTGTTTTTT; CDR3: CAWITQGAGGELFF
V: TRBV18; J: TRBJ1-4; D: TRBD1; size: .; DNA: TGTGCCAGCTCACGTCCGGGACAGACTAATGAAAAACTGTTTTTT; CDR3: CASSRPGQTNEKLFF
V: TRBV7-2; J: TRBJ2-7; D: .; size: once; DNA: TGTGCCAGCAGCTTATCTAGGGGACCCTCCTACGAGCAGTACTTC; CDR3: CASSLSRGPSYEQYF
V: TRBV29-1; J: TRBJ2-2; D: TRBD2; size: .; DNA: TGCAGCGTTGAGGGTCTAGCTAGCGGCACGAACACCGGGGAGCTGTTTTTT; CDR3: CSVEGLASGTNTGELFF
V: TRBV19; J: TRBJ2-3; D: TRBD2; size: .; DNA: TGTGCCAGTAGTATAGGAGCTAGCGGGAAAGATACGCAGTATTTT; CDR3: CASSIGASGKDTQYF
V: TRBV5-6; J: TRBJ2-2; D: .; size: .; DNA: TGTGCCAGCAGCTTTGCAGTAGGGGACACCGGGGAGCTGTTTTTT; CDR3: CASSFAVGDTGELFF
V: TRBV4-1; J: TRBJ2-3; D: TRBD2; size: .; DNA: TGCGCCAGCAGCCGGGTGACTAGCGGGAGGTGGGGAGATACGCAGTATTTT; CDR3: CASSRVTSGRWGDTQYF